A single sample gave rise to the 15 T cell receptor beta chains below, sequenced in a study of memory CD4+ T cells and cytomegalovirus serostatus. This table comes from immunoSEQ multiplex PCR, and its TCRdb copy is limited to in-frame clones, with some not included. Altogether around 53,000 clones are present, about four fifths being singletons, with the ten largest covering approximately 1.9%. The sort gate was single viable CD3+CD4+CD8-CD45RO+ cells for memory CD4+ T cells. Material: memory CD4+ T cells from blood. These receptors came from an adult in good health and CMV-seropositive.

CDR3 nucleotides: TGTGCCAGCAGCTTAAGCAGGGCATCACCCCTCCACTTT. Residues: CASSLSRASPLHF. The rearrangement uses TRBV7-9 and TRBJ1-6; maybe TRBD1 (5 bases). From germline, CDR1 is SEHNR and CDR2 FQNEAQ (reference sequence). Trimming shortened V by 2 bases and J by 10 bases, and 9 bases separated the two germline ends. This CDR3 has 13 amino acids.

This clone was picked up a small number of times. The chain links TRBV11-2 to TRBJ1-1; weak D call: TRBD1 (6 bases). The V and J ends lost 5 bases and 0 bases respectively, with 13 bases between them. The length of the CDR3 is 15 residues. Germline loops: CDR1 SGHAT, CDR2 FQNNGV. CDR3 sequence reads: CASSPDDRLNTEAFF. Written as DNA, the CDR3 is TGTGCCAGCAGCCCTGATGACAGGCTGAACACTGAAGCTTTCTTT. Supplemented by reference TRBV11-2 and TRBJ1-1, the full variable domain reads EAGVAQSPRYKIIEKRQSVAFWCNPISGHATLYWYQQILGQGPKLLIQFQNNGVVDDSQLPKDRFSAERLKGVDSTLKIQPAKLEDSAVYLCASSPDDRLNTEAFFGQGTRLTVV.

The chain carries TRBV6-6 and TRBJ1-2, with 7 bases aligning to TRBD1. J was trimmed by 7 bases and V by 11 bases; bases with no gene match: 13. Germline V CDR1 and CDR2: MNHNY, SVGAGI (reference sequence). The CDR3 contains 13 residues. Here the CDR3 DNA reads TGTGCCCGGGTTCGAGGGGGCACGTCTGGCTACACCTTC. Encoded protein: CARVRGGTSGYTF.

The table lists this clone with a few counts. The chain uses TRBV30 and TRBJ1-2; tentative D call: TRBD1 (5 bases). CDR1 and CDR2 (germline): GTSNPN, SVGIG (reference sequence). This CDR3 region has 14 residues. V was cut by 1 base and J by 8 bases, with 17 bases left in between. The CDR3 loop reads CAWSGGALKGGYTF. CDR3 bases: TGTGCCTGGAGTGGCGGGGCCCTTAAAGGCGGCTACACCTTC.

V gene TRBV9 combines with J gene TRBJ2-3, with 10 bases lining up with TRBD2. The CDR3 totals 16 residues. CDR1 and CDR2 from the germline V gene are SGDLS and YYNGEE. The ends lost 3 bases at V and 3 bases at J; junction bases unmatched: 7. The CDR3 region is CASSAPSGSTTDTQYF. Written as DNA, the CDR3 is TGTGCCAGCAGCGCTCCTAGCGGGAGTACAACAGATACGCAGTATTTT. The whole variable domain, filled in from reference TRBV9 and TRBJ2-3, reads DSGVTQTPKHLITATGQRVTLRCSPRSGDLSVYWYQQSLDQGLQFLIQYYNGEERAKGNILERFSAQQFPDLHSELNLSSLELGDSALYFCASSAPSGSTTDTQYFGPGTRLTVL.

In its sample, this clone was seen once. The rearrangement uses TRBV11-2 and TRBJ2-1, with TRBD2 matching over 7 bases. With V trimmed by 0 bases and J by 13 bases, 15 bases remained unmatched. The V gene's germline CDR1 is SGHAT and CDR2 FQNNGV. This CDR3 has 16 residues. This CDR3 is CASSLDRTGLEGLQFF. The CDR3 DNA reads TGTGCCAGCAGCTTAGATAGGACTGGACTAGAGGGACTCCAGTTCTTC.

The V gene is TRBV7-9, the J gene TRBJ1-2; D remains unclear. V was trimmed by 5 bases and J by 2 bases, leaving 18 bases between them. CDR3 size: 16 residues. Germline CDR1 is SEHNR and CDR2 is FQNEAQ (reference sequence). The CDR3 sequence is CASSPRETLGNYGYTF. The CDR3 coding sequence is TGTGCCAGCAGCCCCCGCGAAACGCTTGGGAACTATGGCTACACCTTC. Variable domain in full (rest from reference TRBV7-9 and TRBJ1-2): DTGVSQNPRHKITKRGQNVTFRCDPISEHNRLYWYRQTLGQGPEFLTYFQNEAQLEKSRLLSDRFSAERPKGSFSTLEIQRTEQGDSAMYLCASSPRETLGNYGYTFGSGTRLTVV.

The CDR3 is CASSYEYNSPLHF. CDR3 bases: TGTGCCAGCAGTTACGAGTATAATTCACCCCTCCACTTT. This chain uses TRBV6-5 with TRBJ1-6; D not certain. Germline V gene data show CDR1 as MNHEY and CDR2 as SVGAGI. Trimming removed 2 bases at V and 4 bases at J, with 3 bases between. This CDR3 is 13 amino acids long.

The J gene is TRBJ1-4, the V gene TRBV28, with D possibly TRBD1 on 5 matching bases. Germline CDR1 reads MDHEN; CDR2 reads SYDVKM. Trimming took off 8 bases at V and 8 bases at J, with 9 bases between the two ends. This CDR3 is 11 amino acids long. The CDR3 sequence: CASSWDEKLFF. In DNA form, the CDR3 reads TGTGCCAGCTCCTGGGACGAAAAACTGTTTTTT. The entire variable domain, with the rest obtained from reference TRBV28 and TRBJ1-4, is as follows: DVKVTQSSRYLVKRTGEKVFLECVQDMDHENMFWYRQDPGLGLRLIYFSYDVKMKEKGDIPEGYSVSREKKERFSLILESASTNQTSMYLCASSWDEKLFFGSGTQLSVL.

The rearrangement links TRBV6-6 to TRBJ2-7; possible D gene TRBD1, 5 bases. CDR1 and CDR2 (germline): MNHNY, SVGAGI (reference sequence). There are 15 residues in the CDR3. The germline V and J ends were trimmed by 6 bases and 5 bases, with 20 bases remaining between them. CDR3 residues: CASRDVARDGDEQYF. The CDR3 DNA is TGTGCCAGCAGGGACGTCGCCAGGGATGGGGACGAGCAGTACTTC.

The chain combines TRBV5-1 with TRBJ2-3; no reliable D call. Between the trimmed V and J ends, which lost 0 bases and 2 bases, there was a span of 10 bases. The CDR3 spans 15 residues. Germline V CDR1 and CDR2: SGHRS, YFSETQ. The CDR3 bases are TGCGCCAGCAGCTTGGACGGGCCAGCCACAGATACGCAGTATTTT. Protein sequence: CASSLDGPATDTQYF.

The chain uses TRBV19 and TRBJ2-3; D possibly matches TRBD1 or TRBD2 (6 bases each). V was trimmed by 3 bases and J by 4 bases, leaving 14 bases between them. The CDR3 is 15 residues long. Germline-derived CDR1 and CDR2 are LNHDA and SQIVND (reference sequence). The CDR3 loop reads CASSIGGLGPDTQYF. CDR3 in DNA: TGTGCCAGTAGTATTGGGGGGCTGGGCCCAGATACGCAGTATTTT.

The V call is TRBV18, the J call TRBJ1-2; D remains ambiguous. V was trimmed by 2 bases and J by 5 bases, leaving 9 bases between them. This CDR3 comprises 13 residues. CDR1 and CDR2 from the germline V gene are KGHSH and LQKENI. This CDR3 reads CASSPSEEYGYTF. The DNA of the CDR3 is TGTGCCAGCTCACCATCTGAGGAGTATGGCTACACCTTC. The variable domain in full, completed from reference TRBV18 and TRBJ1-2, reads NAGVMQNPRHLVRRRGQEARLRCSPMKGHSHVYWYRQLPEEGLKFMVYLQKENIIDESGMPKERFSAEFPKEGPSILRIQQVVRGDSAAYFCASSPSEEYGYTFGSGTRLTVV.

Remarks on this clone: The identical CDR3 is also encoded by other nucleotide sequences in the sample. The chain is built from TRBV7-9 and TRBJ1-4; D is unclear. This CDR3 is 13 amino acids long. V was shortened by 1 base and J by 7 bases, with 7 bases between the two germline ends. Germline-derived CDR1 and CDR2 are SEHNR and FQNEAQ (reference sequence). The CDR3 DNA reads TGTGCCAGCAGCTTAGGAGTCCGTGAAAAACTGTTTTTT. Its protein is CASSLGVREKLFF. Full variable domain (outside the CDR3, taken from reference TRBV7-9 and TRBJ1-4): DTGVSQNPRHKITKRGQNVTFRCDPISEHNRLYWYRQTLGQGPEFLTYFQNEAQLEKSRLLSDRFSAERPKGSFSTLEIQRTEQGDSAMYLCASSLGVREKLFFGSGTQLSVL.

This sequence joins TRBV5-4 and TRBJ1-6; possible D gene TRBD1, 6 bases. Trimming cost V 4 bases and J 0 bases, with 11 bases left between them. This CDR3 is built from 16 residues. CDR1 and CDR2 (germline): SGHNT, YYREEE (reference sequence). Here the CDR3 reads CASSQGQSSYNSPLHF. The CDR3, as DNA: TGTGCCAGCAGCCAAGGACAGAGCTCCTATAATTCACCCCTCCACTTT.